A single T cell receptor (beta chain) is shown here with its context. Antigen: not known. This sample is drawn from a study of OX40 agonist ivuxolimab in advanced cancers. Study-level background: Ivuxolimab, an antibody that agonizes OX40 (CD134), was administered to the patients. Overall study results and limits: Among the lowest levels of clonal expansion were found in partial responders at 0.1-3.0 mg/kg. Both CD4+ and CD8+ T cell populations in blood had undergone clonal expansion by week 6 at 0.1 to 3.0 mg/kg.

In germline, CDR1 is PRHDT, CDR2 FYEKMQ (reference sequence). The CDR3 has 16 amino acids. Trimming left V 5 bases short and J 3 bases short, with 17 bases between. Only in-frame clones appear in the TCRdb table, and some are missing; sequencing was by immunoSEQ multiplex PCR. The sample has about 55,000 clones, nearly 90% seen once. This TCR was recovered from an adult with an advanced solid tumor such as melanoma, head and neck, liver or kidney cancer. The chain uses TRBV13 and TRBJ2-1; D not resolved. The sample was CD4+ or CD8+ T cells sorted from blood, taken in a trial of the OX40 agonist ivuxolimab. The CDR3 nucleotides are TGTGCCAGCAGCACTTCGACCCAGCGACTCTACAATGAGCAGTTCTTC. It encodes CASSTSTQRLYNEQFF.